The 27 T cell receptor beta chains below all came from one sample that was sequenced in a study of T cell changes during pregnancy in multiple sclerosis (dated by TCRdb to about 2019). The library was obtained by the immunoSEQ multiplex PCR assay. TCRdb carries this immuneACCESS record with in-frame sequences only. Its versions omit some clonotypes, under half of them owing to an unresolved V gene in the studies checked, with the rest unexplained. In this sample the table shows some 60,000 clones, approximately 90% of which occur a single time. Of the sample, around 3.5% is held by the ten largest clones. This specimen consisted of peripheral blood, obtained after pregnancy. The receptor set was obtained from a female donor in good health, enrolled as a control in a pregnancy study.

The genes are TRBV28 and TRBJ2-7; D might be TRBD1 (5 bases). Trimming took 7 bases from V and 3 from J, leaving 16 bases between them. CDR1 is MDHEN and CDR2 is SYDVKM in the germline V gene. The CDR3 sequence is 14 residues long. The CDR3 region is CASTDSQTRYEQYF. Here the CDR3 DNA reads TGTGCCAGCACCGACAGCCAGACCCGCTACGAGCAGTACTTC.

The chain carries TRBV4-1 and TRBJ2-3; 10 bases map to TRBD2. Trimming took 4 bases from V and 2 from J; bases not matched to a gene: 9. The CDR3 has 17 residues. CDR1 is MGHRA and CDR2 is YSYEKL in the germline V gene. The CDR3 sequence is CASSRMATSGSTDTQYF. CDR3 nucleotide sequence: TGCGCCAGCAGCCGGATGGCGACTAGCGGGTCCACAGATACGCAGTATTTT.

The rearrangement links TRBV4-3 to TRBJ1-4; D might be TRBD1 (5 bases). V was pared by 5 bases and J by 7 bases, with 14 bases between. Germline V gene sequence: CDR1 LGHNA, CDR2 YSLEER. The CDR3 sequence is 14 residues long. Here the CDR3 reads CASSSTESGEKLFF. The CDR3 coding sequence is TGCGCCAGCAGCTCGACAGAGTCGGGTGAAAAACTGTTTTTT.

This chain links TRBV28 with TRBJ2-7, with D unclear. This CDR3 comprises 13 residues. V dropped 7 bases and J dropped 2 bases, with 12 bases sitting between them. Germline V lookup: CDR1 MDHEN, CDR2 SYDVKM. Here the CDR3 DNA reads TGTGCCAGCACCGCCCAACCAGCCTACGAGCAGTACTTC. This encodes CASTAQPAYEQYF.

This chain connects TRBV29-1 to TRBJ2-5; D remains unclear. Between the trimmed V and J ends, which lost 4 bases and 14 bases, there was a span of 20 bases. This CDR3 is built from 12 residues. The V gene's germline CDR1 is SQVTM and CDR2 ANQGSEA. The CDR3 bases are TGCAGCGTTGTGGAGCTCCCGTCCCCTCAATACTTC. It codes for CSVVELPSPQYF.

CDR3 region: CASSYTVDSRTGELFF. The DNA for the CDR3 is TGTGCCAGCAGTTACACCGTAGACAGTCGCACCGGGGAGCTGTTTTTT. The rearrangement links TRBV6-5 to TRBJ2-2; possibly TRBD1 for D (5 bases). The CDR3 is made up of 16 amino acids. The V and J ends lost 2 bases and 4 bases respectively, with 14 bases between them. The germline CDR1 and CDR2 sequences are MNHEY and SVGAGI.

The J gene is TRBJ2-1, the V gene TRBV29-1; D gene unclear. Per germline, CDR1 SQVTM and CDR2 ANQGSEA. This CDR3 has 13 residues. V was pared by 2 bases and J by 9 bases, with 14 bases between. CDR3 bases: TGCAGCGTTGAAAAGAGAGAAGATAGTGAGCAGTTCTTC. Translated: CSVEKREDSEQFF.

DNA for the CDR3: TGCAGCGTTCGGGGAGGGAGCACAGATACGCAGTATTTT. Protein sequence: CSVRGGSTDTQYF. The chain has TRBV29-1 and TRBJ2-3, with TRBD2 matching over 7 bases. Trimming at V came to 5 bases and at J to 0 bases, leaving 2 bases not matched to a gene. In germline, CDR1 is SQVTM, CDR2 ANQGSEA. CDR3 length: 13 residues.

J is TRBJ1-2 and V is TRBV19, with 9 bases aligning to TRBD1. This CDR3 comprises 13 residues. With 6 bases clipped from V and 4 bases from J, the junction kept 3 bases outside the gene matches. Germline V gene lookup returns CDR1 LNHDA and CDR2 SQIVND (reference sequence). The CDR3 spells CASSTGQGYGYTF. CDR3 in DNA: TGTGCCAGTAGCACGGGACAGGGCTATGGCTACACCTTC.

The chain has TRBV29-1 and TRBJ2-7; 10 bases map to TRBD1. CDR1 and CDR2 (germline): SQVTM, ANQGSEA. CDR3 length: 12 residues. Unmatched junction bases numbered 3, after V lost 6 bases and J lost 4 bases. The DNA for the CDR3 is TGCAGCGTCGGGACAGGGGTTTACGAGCAGTACTTC. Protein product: CSVGTGVYEQYF.

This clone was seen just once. CDR3: CASASGQTNSPLHF. In DNA form, the CDR3 reads TGTGCCAGCGCCTCGGGACAGACTAATTCACCCCTCCACTTT. The V and J genes are TRBV6-1 and TRBJ1-6, with 7 bases fitting TRBD1. The CDR3 runs to 14 residues. Looked up from germline, CDR1 is MNHNS and CDR2 is SASEGT. Trimming at V came to 8 bases and at J to 6 bases, leaving 7 bases not matched to a gene.

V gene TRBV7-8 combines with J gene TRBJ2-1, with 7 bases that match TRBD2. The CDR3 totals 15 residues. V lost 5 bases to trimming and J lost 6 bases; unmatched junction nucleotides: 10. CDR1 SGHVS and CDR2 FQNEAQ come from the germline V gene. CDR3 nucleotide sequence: TGTGCCAGCAGCCCCGGGAGGATAGGTGGCAATGAGCAGTTCTTC. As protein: CASSPGRIGGNEQFF. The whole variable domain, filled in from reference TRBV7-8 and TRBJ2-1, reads GAGVSQSPRYKVAKRGQDVALRCDPISGHVSLFWYQQALGQGPEFLTYFQNEAQLDKSGLPSDRFFAERPEGSVSTLKIQRTQQEDSAVYLCASSPGRIGGNEQFFGPGTRLTVL.

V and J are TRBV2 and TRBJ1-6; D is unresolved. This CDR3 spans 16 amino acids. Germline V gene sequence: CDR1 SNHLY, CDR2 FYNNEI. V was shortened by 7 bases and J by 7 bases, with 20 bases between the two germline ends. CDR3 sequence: CASMISLGLVNSPLHF. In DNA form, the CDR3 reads TGTGCCAGCATGATAAGTCTAGGACTTGTGAATTCACCCCTCCACTTT.

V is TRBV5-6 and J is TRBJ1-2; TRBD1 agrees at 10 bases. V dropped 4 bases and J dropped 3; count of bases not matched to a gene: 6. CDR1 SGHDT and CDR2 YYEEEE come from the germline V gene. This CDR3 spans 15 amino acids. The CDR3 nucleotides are TGTGCCAGCAGCCATCGGGACAGGGGAGACTATGGCTACACCTTC. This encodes CASSHRDRGDYGYTF.

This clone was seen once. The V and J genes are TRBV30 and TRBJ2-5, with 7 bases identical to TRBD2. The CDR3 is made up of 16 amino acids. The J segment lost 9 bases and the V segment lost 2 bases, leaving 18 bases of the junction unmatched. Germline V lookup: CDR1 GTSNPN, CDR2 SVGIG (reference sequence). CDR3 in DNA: TGTGCCTGGAGTTCCCATAGCGGGTGGGGGGTAGGGGCCCAGTACTTC. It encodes CAWSSHSGWGVGAQYF.

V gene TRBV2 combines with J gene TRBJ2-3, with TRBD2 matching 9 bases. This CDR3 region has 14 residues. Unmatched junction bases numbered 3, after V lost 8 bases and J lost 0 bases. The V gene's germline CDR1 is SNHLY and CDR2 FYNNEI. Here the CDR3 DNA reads TGTGCCAGCCTAGCGGGGCATAGCACAGATACGCAGTATTTT. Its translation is CASLAGHSTDTQYF.

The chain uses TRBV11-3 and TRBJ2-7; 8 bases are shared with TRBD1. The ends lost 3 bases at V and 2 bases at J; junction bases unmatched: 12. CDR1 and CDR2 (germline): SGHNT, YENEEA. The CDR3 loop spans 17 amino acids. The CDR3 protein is CASSFAGPGQGPYEQYF. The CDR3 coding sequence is TGTGCCAGCAGCTTCGCGGGGCCCGGACAGGGACCCTACGAGCAGTACTTC.

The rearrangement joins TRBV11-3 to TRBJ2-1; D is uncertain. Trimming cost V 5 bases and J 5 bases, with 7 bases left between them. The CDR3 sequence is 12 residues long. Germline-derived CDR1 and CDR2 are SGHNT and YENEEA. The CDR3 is CASSLSDNEQFF. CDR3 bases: TGTGCCAGCAGCCTTAGTGACAATGAGCAGTTCTTC.

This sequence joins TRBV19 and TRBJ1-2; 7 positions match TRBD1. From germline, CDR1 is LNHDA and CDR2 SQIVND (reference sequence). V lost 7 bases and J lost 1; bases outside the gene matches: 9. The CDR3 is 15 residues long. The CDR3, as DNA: TGTGCCAGTAAACGGGGCCGGGACAGTAACTATGGCTACACCTTC. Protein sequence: CASKRGRDSNYGYTF.

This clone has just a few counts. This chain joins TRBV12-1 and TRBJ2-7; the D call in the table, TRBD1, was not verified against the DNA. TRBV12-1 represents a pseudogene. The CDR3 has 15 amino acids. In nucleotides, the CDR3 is TGTGCCAGCAGCCTTGGGACAGGGGGAACCTACGAGCAGTACTTC. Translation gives CASSLGTGGTYEQYF.

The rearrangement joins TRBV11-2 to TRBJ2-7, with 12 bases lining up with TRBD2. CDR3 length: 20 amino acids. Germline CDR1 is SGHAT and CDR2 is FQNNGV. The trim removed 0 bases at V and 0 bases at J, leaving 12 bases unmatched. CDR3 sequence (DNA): TGTGCCAGCAGCTTAGAATACAGGGACGGACTAGCGGGAATCTCCTACGAGCAGTACTTC. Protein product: CASSLEYRDGLAGISYEQYF.

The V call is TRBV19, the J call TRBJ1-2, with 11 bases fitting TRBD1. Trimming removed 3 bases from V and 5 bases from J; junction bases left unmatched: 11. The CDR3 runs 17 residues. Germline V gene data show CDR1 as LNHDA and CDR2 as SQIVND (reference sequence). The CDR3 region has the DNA TGTGCCAGTAGTATCCGGGACAGGGGGTACGGCCTGTATGGCTACACCTTC. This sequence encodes CASSIRDRGYGLYGYTF.

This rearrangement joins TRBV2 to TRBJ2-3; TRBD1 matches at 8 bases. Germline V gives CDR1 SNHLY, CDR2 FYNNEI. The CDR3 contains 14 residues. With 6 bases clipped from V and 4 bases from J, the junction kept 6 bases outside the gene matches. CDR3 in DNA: TGTGCCAGCAGCGCAGACAGGGGCCCAGATACGCAGTATTTT. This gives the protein CASSADRGPDTQYF.

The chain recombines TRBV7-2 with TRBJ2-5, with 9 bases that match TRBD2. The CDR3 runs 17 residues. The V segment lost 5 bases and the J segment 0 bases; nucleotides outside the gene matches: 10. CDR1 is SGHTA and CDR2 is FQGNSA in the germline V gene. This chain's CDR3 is CASSRFLAGSYQETQYF. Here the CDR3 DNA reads TGTGCCAGCAGCCGGTTCCTAGCGGGGTCGTACCAAGAGACCCAGTACTTC. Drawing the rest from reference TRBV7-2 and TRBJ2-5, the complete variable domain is GAGVSQSPSNKVTEKGKDVELRCDPISGHTALYWYRQSLGQGLEFLIYFQGNSAPDKSGLPSDRFSAERTGGSVSTLTIQRTQQEDSAVYLCASSRFLAGSYQETQYFGPGTRLLVL.

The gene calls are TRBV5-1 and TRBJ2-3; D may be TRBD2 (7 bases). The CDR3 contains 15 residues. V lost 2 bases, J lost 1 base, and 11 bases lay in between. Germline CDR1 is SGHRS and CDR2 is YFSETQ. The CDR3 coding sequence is TGCGCCAGCAGCTTTCGGGGGGCTGGCACAGATACGCAGTATTTT. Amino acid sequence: CASSFRGAGTDTQYF.

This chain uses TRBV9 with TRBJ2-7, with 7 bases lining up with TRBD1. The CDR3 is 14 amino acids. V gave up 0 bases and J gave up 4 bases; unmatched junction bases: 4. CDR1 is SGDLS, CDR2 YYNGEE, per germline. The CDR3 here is CASSVDPGGYEQYF. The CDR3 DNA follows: TGTGCCAGCAGCGTAGATCCAGGGGGTTACGAGCAGTACTTC.

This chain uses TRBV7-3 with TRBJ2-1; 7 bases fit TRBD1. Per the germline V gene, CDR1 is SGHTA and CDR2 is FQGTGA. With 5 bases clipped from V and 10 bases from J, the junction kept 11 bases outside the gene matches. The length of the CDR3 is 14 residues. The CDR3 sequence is CASSQGGNSYEQFF. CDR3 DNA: TGTGCCAGCAGCCAAGGGGGCAATAGCTACGAGCAGTTCTTC.